The subject of this entry is one T cell receptor beta chain. Its antigen remains unknown. The data belong to a study of cytomegalovirus exposure and HLA in healthy donors. Regarding the study as a whole: Highly shared variants forming one cluster were likely a sequencing artifact.

The PCR used 60 Vbeta and 13 Jbeta primers. Repertoires were generated with immunoSEQ multiplex PCR, while TCRdb's copy carries only in-frame clones and drops some. The sample holds around 31,000 clones. The CDR3 extends over 13 amino acids. Trimming removed 5 bases from V and 7 bases from J; junction bases left unmatched: 5. Germline values: CDR1 SGHTA, CDR2 FQGNSA. The TCR sequence derives from a man aged 30-40 years in good health and CMV-seronegative. J is TRBJ2-5 and V is TRBV7-2; 9 nucleotides match TRBD2. Material for sequencing was PBMCs. The CDR3 loop is CASSRTSVGTQYF. CDR3 sequence (DNA): TGTGCCAGCAGCAGGACTAGCGTGGGGACCCAGTACTTC.